This is a list of T cell receptor beta chains from one sample in a study of CD8+CD57+ T cells in acquired aplastic anemia. TCRdb fed the reads into MiXCR, producing one record per CDR3 protein. Of 150,000 to 200,000 distinct CDR3 sequences in the sample, around three fifths are singletons; the top ten hold around 42%. The source material was sorted CD4+, CD8+, or CD8+CD57+ T cells (not recorded which) from PBMCs. The source of these receptors is a human donor with severe aplastic anemia or a healthy control (not recorded which). Each CDR3 is given with its conserved first and last residue. A D gene is named only where the DNA matches it firmly. A clone size is listed for some rows: how often the clone was seen (once, few, many), or a class if it is expanded.

abundance | d_gene | j_gene | v_gene | CDR3nt | CDR3aa
NA | TRBD1 | TRBJ2-5 | TRBV12-3/TRBV12-4 | TGTGCCAGCAGGACGACAGGGGGCCAGACCCAGTACTTC | CASRTTGGQTQYF
few | NA | TRBJ2-6 | TRBV11-2 | TGTGCCAGCAGCTTTCCGTGCTCTGGGGCCAACGTCCTGACTTTC | CASSFPCSGANVLTF
many | TRBD1 | TRBJ2-1 | TRBV19 | TGTGCCAGTAGTTACGGGGACAGGGGGATCAATGAGCAGTTCTTC | CASSYGDRGINEQFF
NA | NA | TRBJ1-2 | TRBV7-2 | TGTGCCAGCAGGTCGTCAGCATGGGACGGAGGGCACTATGGCTACACCTTC | CASRSSAWDGGHYGYTF
NA | NA | TRBJ1-1 | TRBV7-2 | TGTGCCAGCAGCACCCAGGGTTGGGGGCCTGAAGCTTTCTTT | CASSTQGWGPEAFF
NA | TRBD1 | TRBJ2-7 | TRBV5-1 | TGCGCCAGCAGCTTGGCGGAACAGGGGGCCTACGGGCAGTACTTC | CASSLAEQGAYGQYF
many | TRBD1 | TRBJ1-6 | TRBV30 | TGTGCCTGGAGCACCGGGACAGATAATTCACCCCTCCACTTT | CAWSTGTDNSPLHF
many | TRBD1 | TRBJ2-2 | TRBV15 | TGTGCCACCAGCAGAGATTCAGGGGGCGAAACCGGGGAGCTGTTTTTT | CATSRDSGGETGELFF
once | NA | TRBJ2-7 | TRBV24-1 | TGTGCCACCAGCTCAAAGGGGGAGCAGTACTTC | CATSSKGEQYF
NA | NA | TRBJ2-7 | TRBV6-6 | TGTGCCAGCAGTTACTACAGTTACGAGCAGTACTTC | CASSYYSYEQYF
few | TRBD2 | TRBJ2-3 | TRBV2 | TGTGCCAGCAGAAGGGTAGCGGGGACAGATACGCAGTATTTT | CASRRVAGTDTQYF
NA | NA | TRBJ2-7 | TRBV24-1 | TGTGCCACCAGTGGCCCCGGGACGGGGGACGACGAGCAGTACTTC | CATSGPGTGDDEQYF
many | NA | TRBJ1-2 | TRBV19 | TGTGCCTCCTCCGGCGGGGGAGTACTCTATGGCTACACCTTC | CASSGGGVLYGYTF
few | NA | TRBJ2-7 | TRBV20-1 | TGCAGTGCTAGTCGGCAGGGATCCGAGCAGTACTTC | CSASRQGSEQYF
NA | NA | TRBJ2-7 | TRBV10-3 | TGTGCCATCAGTGAGTCGAGGCAGTCCAACGAGCAGTACTTC | CAISESRQSNEQYF
NA | TRBD2 | TRBJ2-7 | TRBV7-2 | TGTGCCAGCAGCTTACCCCTAGCGGGACTTTCCTACGAGCAGTACTTC | CASSLPLAGLSYEQYF
NA | TRBD1 | TRBJ1-1 | TRBV13 | TGTGCCAGCAGTCCCGGGACAGGGATGAACACTGAAGCTTTCTTT | CASSPGTGMNTEAFF
once | TRBD1 | TRBJ2-1 | TRBV7-6 | TGTGCCAGCAGCTTAGTAGGGGGCAGGAGCTCCTACAATGAGCAGTTCTTC | CASSLVGGRSSYNEQFF
NA | TRBD2 | TRBJ2-1 | TRBV20-1 | TGCAGTCTCGGGGGGGCCTACAATGAGCAGTTCTTC | CSLGGAYNEQFF
NA | NA | TRBJ1-4 | TRBV2 | TGTGCCAGCAGTGGGCGGACAGATCCCACTAATGAAAAACTGTTTTTT | CASSGRTDPTNEKLFF
NA | TRBD1 | TRBJ1-2 | TRBV20-1 | TGCAGTGCTACAGCGACAGGGGGCTTAAACTATGGCTACACCTTC | CSATATGGLNYGYTF
NA | NA | TRBJ2-1 | TRBV20-1 | TGCAGTGCTAGCATACAGGGATTCCCCTACAATGAGCAGTTCTTC | CSASIQGFPYNEQFF
few | NA | TRBJ1-4 | TRBV11-2 | TGTGCCAGCAGTTCAGGGAGGGAAAAACTGTTTTTT | CASSSGREKLFF
NA | TRBD1 | TRBJ2-7 | TRBV12-3/TRBV12-4 | TGTGCCAGCAGCCCCGGACAGGGTCCATCCCTATGGTCCTACGAGCAGTACTTC | CASSPGQGPSLWSYEQYF
NA | NA | TRBJ1-6 | TRBV5-1 | TGTGCCAGCAGCTTGGCTCAACAGTTAGGTTCACCCCTCCACTTT | CASSLAQQLGSPLHF
NA | TRBD1 | TRBJ2-5 | TRBV7-9 | TGTGCCAGCAGTTGGACAGGGGAAGGAGAGACCCAGTACTTC | CASSWTGEGETQYF
NA | NA | TRBJ2-1 | TRBV10-3 | TGTGCCAGCAGTTCCTCCCCGGGCGAGGGTCGGGATGAGCAGTTCTTC | CASSSSPGEGRDEQFF
NA | TRBD1 | TRBJ2-5 | TRBV6-1 | TGTGCCAGCCTTATGAACAGGGGGCAGGAGACCCAGTACTTC | CASLMNRGQETQYF
NA | NA | TRBJ1-3 | TRBV20-1 | TGCAGTGCTAGAGTCCCTGGAGGGGACACCATATATTTT | CSARVPGGDTIYF